A selection of T cell receptor beta chains follows, all from one sample in a study of blood T cell repertoires in COVID-19. Data came from immunoSEQ multiplex PCR; TCRdb stores just in-frame clones and leaves some out. The sample has roughly 150,000 clones, over 70% seen once. The specimen was PBMCs or T cells enriched from blood (not recorded which). The origin of the receptors is a man aged 70 or older who had been exposed to COVID-19. Each CDR3 is given with its conserved first and last residue. D genes are given only for firm matches. Part of the rows lack a size; the others show once, few, many or a class for expanded clones.

>TRBD2|TRBV9|TRBJ2-5|NA
CASSPGTSGPQETQYF
TGTGCCAGCAGCCCCGGGACTAGCGGTCCCCAAGAGACCCAGTACTTC
>TRBD2|TRBV7-2|TRBJ2-1|NA
CASSLARGANEQFF
TGTGCCAGCAGCTTAGCGCGGGGGGCGAATGAGCAGTTCTTC
>TRBD1|TRBV2|TRBJ1-1|once
CASRVDRAGTEAFF
TGTGCCAGCAGAGTAGACAGGGCGGGCACTGAAGCTTTCTTT
>NA|TRBV18|TRBJ1-2|NA
CASSPGEGYTF
TGTGCCAGCTCACCAGGGGAGGGCTACACCTTC
>TRBD1|TRBV5-8|TRBJ2-5|NA
CASSPTGLETQYF
TGTGCCAGCAGCCCGACAGGGCTAGAGACCCAGTACTTC
>NA|TRBV7-8|TRBJ1-1|NA
CASSLARGSGLRTEAFF
TGTGCCAGCAGCTTAGCTAGGGGGTCTGGGCTGAGAACTGAAGCTTTCTTT
>NA|TRBV14|TRBJ2-3|NA
CASSHAGTSSTDTQYF
TGTGCCAGCAGCCATGCCGGGACTTCTAGCACAGATACGCAGTATTTT
>TRBD1|TRBV6-1|TRBJ2-7|few
CASSDPGTGRYEQYF
TGTGCCAGCAGTGACCCCGGGACAGGGCGGTACGAGCAGTACTTC
>NA|TRBV27|TRBJ2-1|NA
CASSPTLDWGNEQFF
TGTGCCAGCAGTCCGACCCTGGACTGGGGTAATGAGCAGTTCTTC
>NA|TRBV7-3|TRBJ1-2|NA
CASSLREGSGYTF
TGTGCCAGCAGCCTAAGGGAAGGGAGTGGCTACACCTTC
>TRBD2|TRBV7-2|TRBJ2-1|NA
CASSLGIAGSREQFF
TGTGCCAGCAGCTTAGGGATAGCGGGATCGAGGGAGCAGTTCTTC